This is a list of T cell receptor beta chains from one sample in a study of shared clonotypes between healthy human individuals. Repertoires were generated with immunoSEQ multiplex PCR, while TCRdb's copy carries only in-frame clones and drops some. The sample has 600,000 or so clones, 98% seen once. The sample comprised naive CD8+ T cells sorted from blood. The source of these receptors is a man under 40 in good health. CDR3s leave out the opening cysteine and the closing phenylalanine or tryptophan. The order of the fields is CDR3 protein, CDR3 length, D gene, V gene. D genes are given only for firm matches.

ASSFTPSLYNEQF 13 NA TRBV11-2
ASSLAGFGNEQF 12 NA TRBV27
ASSRQGFRTEAF 12 TRBD1 TRBV6-5
ASSLTTGEYSYEQY 14 TRBD1 TRBV7-9
ASSSQRGEKLF 11 NA TRBV7-9
ASSLAERTQY 10 NA TRBV28
AWSHGTGGYEQY 12 TRBD1 TRBV30
ASGGTLLYGYT 11 NA TRBV9
ASSSLAGSTDTQY 13 TRBD2 TRBV27
ATLREDTMISGNTIY 15 NA TRBV10-3
ASSQGTLNEKLF 12 NA TRBV4-1
ASSLAGGPGEQY 12 TRBD2 TRBV6-5
SVESPAGVLYEQY 13 TRBD2 TRBV29-1
ATFTPSHGYT 10 NA TRBV10-3
ASSLRQGNYNEQF 13 TRBD1 TRBV7-9
ASSSARERTEAF 12 NA TRBV7-9
ASQPGQKFETQY 12 NA TRBV27
ASSDRTGWDLQH 12 TRBD1 TRBV5-5
ASSSHRDPQETQY 13 NA TRBV7-9
ASNDSPNTGELF 12 NA TRBV9
ASSSPSSASYEQY 13 NA TRBV7-9
ASSIPGSHYGYT 12 NA TRBV19
ASSPTGEAF 9 NA TRBV11-2
ASSTGTGELF 10 NA TRBV28
ASSQEVASGRLAGNSYEQY 19 TRBD2 TRBV4-1
ASSADTGFGAKNIQY 15 NA TRBV5-1
ASSFTGSPGELF 12 NA TRBV7-9
ASSLTGATYEQY 12 TRBD1 TRBV5-1
ASSLPGGNEQF 11 TRBD2 TRBV28
ASSVEPNPAYEQY 13 NA TRBV9
ASSDMNTGELF 11 NA TRBV10-2
ASSSYSTGQGSNTGELF 17 TRBD1 TRBV11-3
ATKWSGDSGNQPQH 14 NA TRBV19
ATGTGLVGELF 11 TRBD1 TRBV6-6
ASSPGRIPATNEKLF 15 NA TRBV5-6
ASSVSLASPETQY 13 NA TRBV9
SVMGAGDYEQY 11 NA TRBV29-1
ASSYSRGTGFHGYT 14 TRBD1 TRBV6-5
ASSSSGTGSYGYT 13 TRBD1 TRBV28
ASSSGSTGWELF 12 NA TRBV7-9
ASSLEASGRSFYYEQY 16 TRBD2 TRBV5-1
ASSPARLSSYEQY 13 NA TRBV27
ASSETGQEQY 10 NA TRBV10-2
ASTTSQLAGADTQY 14 TRBD2 TRBV5-5
ASSFKAMGEQF 11 NA TRBV27
ASTFPRGLADSYEQY 15 TRBD2 TRBV2
ASSYSSGSSYNEQF 14 TRBD2 TRBV6-5
ASSETPPYYEQY 12 NA TRBV6-1
ASSLGTSGRNEQF 13 TRBD2 TRBV19
ASSLVGREPSYNEQF 15 TRBD2 TRBV7-8
ASSLALAGADEQY 13 TRBD2 TRBV7-9
ASSQGNEQY 9 NA TRBV4-1
ASSVQGLTDTQY 12 NA TRBV4-1